This T cell receptor beta chain was recorded in a study of T-cell reconstitution after alpha-beta-depleted transplantation in children. Germline CDR1 and CDR2: SNHLY and FYNNEI. The ends lost 9 bases at V and 4 bases at J; junction bases unmatched: 3. The length of the CDR3 is 13 residues. This clonotype has a count of ten or more. The TCRbeta library was prepared with unique molecular identifiers. TCRdb used MiXCR to reprocess the PCR reads, holding one entry per CDR3 protein. The repertoire has over 150,000 distinct CDR3 sequences, roughly 7% of them found once; the top ten carry less than 7%. J is TRBJ2-1 and V is TRBV2; 10 bases agree with TRBD2. The TCR sequence derives from a boy younger than 10 with acute lymphoblastic leukemia, due to receive a stem cell transplant. The material was PBMCs, obtained before TCRalphabeta/CD19-depleted stem cell transplant. CDR3 coding DNA: TGTGCCAGTGGGACTAGCGTGTACAATGAGCAGTTCTTC. This translates into CASGTSVYNEQFF.